A single sample gave rise to the 11 T cell receptor beta chains below, sequenced in a study of blood T cell repertoires in COVID-19. TCRdb keeps only in-frame clones here, not all; method: immunoSEQ multiplex PCR. The table shows hundreds of thousands of clones, with less than 90% occurring only once. Sequencing was done on a sample of peripheral blood. The receptors originated from a human donor in a cohort sampled during active COVID-19.

V usage is TRBV3-1 (or the pseudogene TRBV3-2) and J usage is TRBJ2-1, with 13 nucleotides matching TRBD2. This CDR3 has 16 residues. The V and J ends lost 1 base and 9 bases, in that order; junction bases with no gene match: 6. The germline gives CDR1 LGHDT, CDR2 YNNKEL (reference sequence). The CDR3 bases are TGTGCCAGCAGCCAAGCACTAGCGGGAGGGCCGGGTGAGCAGTTCTTC. This encodes CASSQALAGGPGEQFF.

This clone appeared a single time. The J gene is TRBJ2-1, the V gene TRBV28, with TRBD2 identical over 10 bases. V shed 8 bases and J 12 bases; nucleotides not matched to a gene: 19. The length of the CDR3 is 16 residues. The V gene's germline CDR1 is MDHEN and CDR2 SYDVKM. The chain's CDR3 is CASGPFGLAGVVGQFF. As DNA, the CDR3 is TGTGCCAGCGGACCTTTCGGGCTAGCGGGAGTCGTTGGGCAGTTCTTC.

The chain is built from TRBV4-1 and TRBJ1-6; TRBD1 matches 7 bases. Trimming at V came to 0 bases and at J to 10 bases, leaving 6 bases not matched to a gene. The CDR3 sequence is 15 residues long. CDR1 and CDR2 from the germline V gene are MGHRA and YSYEKL. Here the CDR3 reads CASSQERQGWSPLHF. In nucleotides, the CDR3 is TGCGCCAGCAGCCAAGAGAGACAGGGTTGGTCACCCCTCCACTTT.

This chain joins TRBV7-9 and TRBJ2-7, with D tentatively TRBD1 (6 bases). The CDR3 runs to 16 residues. Trimming removed 1 base from V and 0 bases from J, with 13 bases in between. The germline gives CDR1 SEHNR, CDR2 FQNEAQ (reference sequence). Here the CDR3 reads CASSLGATGHSYEQYF. The CDR3 region has the DNA TGTGCCAGCAGCTTAGGGGCCACAGGGCACTCCTACGAGCAGTACTTC.

The chain is built from TRBV6-5 and TRBJ2-1; 8 bases align to TRBD2. The CDR3 contains 14 residues. The J segment lost 7 bases and the V segment lost 7 bases, leaving 9 bases of the junction unmatched. Germline V gene sequence: CDR1 MNHEY, CDR2 SVGAGI. DNA for the CDR3: TGTGCCAGCAATTTCAGCGGGAGTAAAAATGAGCAGTTCTTC. Translation: CASNFSGSKNEQFF.

The chain carries TRBV27 and TRBJ2-1, with TRBD2 identical over 7 bases. This CDR3 contains 13 residues. Trimming cost V 8 bases and J 7 bases; bases outside gene matches: 8. Germline assignment: CDR1 MNHEY and CDR2 SMNVEV (reference sequence). The CDR3 DNA sequence: TGTGCCAGCTGGAAGCGGGGCCTAAATGAGCAGTTCTTC. It is translated as CASWKRGLNEQFF.

V and J are TRBV6-5 and TRBJ1-2; 9 positions agree with TRBD1. In germline, CDR1 is MNHEY, CDR2 SVGAGI. The CDR3 totals 15 residues. Trimming took 5 bases from V and 4 from J; bases not matched to a gene: 8. CDR3 residues: CASSNHRGRSYGYTF. The CDR3 nucleotides are TGTGCCAGCAGTAACCACAGGGGGCGCTCCTATGGCTACACCTTC.

The CDR3 DNA is TGTGCCAGCAGCCCCGGGGGCTACGAGCAGTACTTC. As protein: CASSPGGYEQYF. This chain uses TRBV7-8 with TRBJ2-7; weak D call: TRBD2 (6 bases). Germline CDR1 is SGHVS and CDR2 is FQNEAQ. Trimming stripped 5 bases from V and 3 bases from J, with 8 bases between. CDR3 length equals 12 residues.

The V call is TRBV24-1, the J call TRBJ2-2; unclear D gene. Trimming took off 4 bases at V and 5 bases at J, with 10 bases between the two ends. From germline, CDR1 is KGHDR and CDR2 SFDVKD. The length of the CDR3 is 14 residues. The CDR3 loop reads CATSDWAITGELFF. The CDR3 region has the DNA TGTGCCACCAGTGACTGGGCGATAACCGGGGAGCTGTTTTTT.

Concerning this clone itself: Other DNA sequences in the sample encode the same CDR3. V usage is TRBV5-1 and J usage is TRBJ2-5; 7 bases line up with TRBD1. Germline loops: CDR1 SGHRS, CDR2 YFSETQ. CDR3 length: 14 residues. The junction had 3 bases not matched to a gene; V was cut back by 3 bases and J by 1 base. The CDR3 loop reads CASSSGTAQETQYF. CDR3 nucleotides: TGCGCCAGCAGCTCCGGGACAGCCCAAGAGACCCAGTACTTC.

The chain joins TRBV5-1 to TRBJ2-5; D possibly corresponds to TRBD2 (5 bases). From germline, CDR1 is SGHRS and CDR2 YFSETQ. This CDR3 spans 14 amino acids. Trimming stripped 4 bases from V and 4 bases from J, with 14 bases between. The CDR3 DNA is TGCGCCAGCAGCAGCGGAGTCCAAAGAGAGACCCAGTACTTC. Its protein product is CASSSGVQRETQYF.